This passage covers 27 T cell receptor beta chains from one sample sequenced in a study of blood T cell repertoires in COVID-19. TCRdb's copy holds only in-frame clones and misses some; the assay was immunoSEQ multiplex PCR. The sample carries a few hundred thousand clones, 75% to 85% recorded once. Sequencing was done on a sample of peripheral blood. The receptors were sampled from a human donor in a cohort sampled during active COVID-19.

The gene calls are TRBV3-1 (or the pseudogene TRBV3-2) and TRBJ1-2, with 8 positions matching TRBD1. With 1 base clipped from V and 6 bases from J, the junction kept 7 bases outside the gene matches. From germline, CDR1 is LGHDT and CDR2 YNNKEL (reference sequence). This CDR3 comprises 15 residues. The CDR3 is CASSQAPGTGHGYTF. The CDR3 bases are TGTGCCAGCAGCCAAGCTCCGGGGACAGGTCATGGCTACACCTTC.

The rearrangement uses TRBV6-5 and TRBJ2-7; TRBD2 matches 7 bases. Germline values: CDR1 MNHEY, CDR2 SVGAGI. The ends lost 5 bases at V and 5 bases at J; junction bases unmatched: 12. CDR3 size: 15 residues. The CDR3 nucleotides read TGTGCCAGCAGTCCGATTGGGGGGGGGACGGACGAGCAGTACTTC. This codes for CASSPIGGGTDEQYF.

This clone was recorded once. This chain uses TRBV6-2 or TRBV6-3 with TRBJ2-2, with 10 nucleotides matching TRBD2. CDR3 length: 16 residues. The germline V gene encodes CDR1 MNHEY and CDR2 SVGEGT. Trimming removed 4 bases from V and 1 base from J; junction bases left unmatched: 3. CDR3 in DNA: TGTGCCAGCAGTTTCTCTAGCGGGGGGAACACCGGGGAGCTGTTTTTT. Translating gives CASSFSSGGNTGELFF.

This clone was seen only once. The rearrangement links TRBV27 to TRBJ2-5; D is undetermined. The CDR3 consists of 11 residues. In germline, CDR1 is MNHEY, CDR2 SMNVEV (reference sequence). V dropped 5 bases and J dropped 5 bases, with 6 bases sitting between them. Here the CDR3 reads CASSRDETQYF. The CDR3 bases are TGTGCCAGCAGTCGCGATGAGACCCAGTACTTC.

This clone was seen once. This chain uses TRBV18 with TRBJ2-2; D gene uncertain. V dropped 5 bases and J dropped 4 bases, with 11 bases sitting between them. Germline values: CDR1 KGHSH, CDR2 LQKENI. This CDR3 has 14 residues. CDR3 residues: CASSSLGVTGELFF. The CDR3 region has the DNA TGTGCCAGCTCAAGCCTGGGCGTCACCGGGGAGCTGTTTTTT.

This CDR3 is CAISGGTGKSNQPQHF. CDR3 coding DNA: TGTGCCATCAGTGGGGGGACAGGGAAAAGCAATCAGCCCCAGCATTTT. This chain connects TRBV10-3 to TRBJ1-5, with 9 bases fitting TRBD1. CDR3 size: 16 residues. Germline V gene lookup returns CDR1 ENHRY and CDR2 SYGVKD. V was clipped by 4 bases and J by 1 base; unmatched bases: 5.

The chain combines TRBV25-1 with TRBJ1-5; D remains ambiguous. There are 14 residues in the CDR3. V lost 2 bases, J lost 1 base, and 6 bases lay in between. Looked up from germline, CDR1 is MGHDK and CDR2 is SYGVNS. Here the CDR3 reads CASSEGLSNQPQHF. CDR3 DNA sequence: TGTGCCAGCAGTGAAGGCCTGAGCAATCAGCCCCAGCATTTT. Full variable domain (rest looked up from reference TRBV25-1 and TRBJ1-5): EADIYQTPRYLVIGTGKKITLECSQTMGHDKMYWYQQDPGMELHLIHYSYGVNSTEKGDLSSESTVSRIRTEHFPLTLESARPSHTSQYLCASSEGLSNQPQHFGDGTRLSIL.

This chain joins TRBV5-4 and TRBJ2-2, with 9 positions matching TRBD2. J gave up 1 base and V 0 bases, and 1 base lay outside the gene matches. CDR1 SGHNT and CDR2 YYREEE come from the germline V gene (reference sequence). The CDR3 has 16 residues. The CDR3 reads CASSLAAGGNTGELFF. Written as DNA, the CDR3 is TGTGCCAGCAGCTTGGCAGCGGGAGGGAACACCGGGGAGCTGTTTTTT.

The CDR3 sequence: CASSFASTGELFF. In DNA, the CDR3 is TGTGCCAGCAGTTTCGCGAGCACCGGGGAGCTGTTTTTT. The chain joins TRBV27 to TRBJ2-2, with unresolved D. Trimming stripped 3 bases from V and 4 bases from J, with 6 bases between. The CDR3 consists of 13 residues. Germline V CDR1 and CDR2: MNHEY, SMNVEV (reference sequence).

The gene calls are TRBV6-5 and TRBJ2-2, with TRBD2 matching over 13 bases. The V gene end was trimmed by 4 bases and the J gene end by 6 bases; junction bases not matched to a gene: 5. There are 16 residues in the CDR3. The germline gives CDR1 MNHEY, CDR2 SVGAGI. In DNA form, the CDR3 reads TGTGCCAGCAGTTCCGGACTAGCGGGAGTGGCCGGGGAGCTGTTTTTT. This codes for CASSSGLAGVAGELFF.

The rearrangement uses TRBV4-1 and TRBJ1-5; D gene unclear. Germline V gene sequence: CDR1 MGHRA, CDR2 YSYEKL. Trimming removed 1 base at V and 5 bases at J, with 6 bases between. This CDR3 has 13 residues. The CDR3: CASSQAEDQPQHF. The CDR3 coding sequence is TGCGCCAGCAGCCAAGCAGAGGATCAGCCCCAGCATTTT.

As regards this clone: One junction end disagrees with the germline gene, perhaps due to a read error. The chain is built from TRBV6-5 and TRBJ2-7; TRBD2 might be the D (5 bases). This CDR3 is 13 amino acids long. Germline CDR1 MNHEY, CDR2 SVGAGI. CDR3 sequence (DNA): TGTGCCAGCAGTCAACCGGACTCCCACGAGCAGTACTTC. Its translation is CASSQPDSHEQYF.

The rearrangement joins TRBV6-5 to TRBJ1-1, with D possibly being TRBD1 (6 bases). There are 13 residues in the CDR3. V lost 9 bases, J lost 1 base, and 12 bases lay in between. Looked up from germline, CDR1 is MNHEY and CDR2 is SVGAGI. CDR3 loop: CASFEQGNTEAFF. CDR3 coding DNA: TGTGCCAGTTTCGAACAGGGGAACACTGAAGCTTTCTTT.

The CDR3, as DNA: TGTGCCAGCACCGTCGCGGTTAGCACAGATACGCAGTATTTT. Amino acids: CASTVAVSTDTQYF. The chain carries TRBV7-9 and TRBJ2-3; no firm D call. V lost 7 bases and J 0 bases, leaving 11 bases between the germline ends. CDR1 is SEHNR and CDR2 is FQNEAQ in the germline V gene (reference sequence). This CDR3 comprises 14 residues.

The chain links TRBV24-1 to TRBJ1-5, with D unresolved. The V end was cut by 5 bases, the J end by 0 bases, with 7 bases between. Germline V gene sequence: CDR1 KGHDR, CDR2 SFDVKD. The CDR3 totals 14 residues. The CDR3 nucleotides are TGTGCCACCAGTGGAGACATTAGCAATCAGCCCCAGCATTTT. Translated: CATSGDISNQPQHF.

There are a few counts of this clone. The chain is built from TRBV2 and TRBJ2-7; perhaps TRBD2 as D (6 bases). Germline V gives CDR1 SNHLY, CDR2 FYNNEI. With 11 bases removed from V and 0 bases from J, the gap between germline ends came to 11 bases. The CDR3 is made up of 12 amino acids. CDR3 in DNA: TGTGCCGGAGGGGTAAGCTCCTACGAGCAGTACTTC. It encodes CAGGVSSYEQYF.

The V gene is TRBV11-3, the J gene TRBJ2-3, with 7 bases identical to TRBD1. With V trimmed by 3 bases and J by 4 bases, 7 bases remained unmatched. Germline loops: CDR1 SGHNT, CDR2 YENEEA. The CDR3 consists of 15 residues. CDR3 nucleotides: TGTGCCAGCAGCTTCCGGACAGGCGGAGCAGATACGCAGTATTTT. Encoded protein: CASSFRTGGADTQYF.

The table lists this clone with a few counts. The J gene is TRBJ2-1, the V gene TRBV4-1; 10 bases are shared with TRBD2. Trimming removed 1 base from V and 15 bases from J; junction bases left unmatched: 12. CDR1 and CDR2 (germline): MGHRA, YSYEKL. CDR3 length: 15 amino acids. Here the CDR3 DNA reads TGCGCCAGCAGCCAAGGACTAGCGGGCACTTATCGGCGGTTCTTC. This encodes CASSQGLAGTYRRFF.

The V call is TRBV7-6, the J call TRBJ2-1, with 8 nucleotides matching TRBD2. Germline V gene sequence: CDR1 SGHVS, CDR2 FNYEAQ. The CDR3 contains 15 residues. J was trimmed by 10 bases and V by 5 bases; bases with no gene match: 13. The CDR3: CASSLRTSQGTEQFF. In nucleotides, the CDR3 is TGTGCCAGCAGCCTGAGGACTAGCCAGGGAACCGAGCAGTTCTTC.

This clone is a singleton in its sample. V and J are TRBV5-1 and TRBJ1-3, with D hard to call. The CDR3 runs 15 residues. The germline V and J ends were trimmed by 6 bases and 0 bases, with 13 bases remaining between them. Germline values: CDR1 SGHRS, CDR2 YFSETQ. This CDR3 is CASTGNTNSGNTIYF. The CDR3 nucleotides read TGCGCCAGCACGGGGAATACCAACTCTGGAAACACCATATATTTT.

The chain joins TRBV2 to TRBJ1-5, with unresolved D. Germline CDR1 SNHLY, CDR2 FYNNEI. V was trimmed by 6 bases and J by 3 bases, leaving 15 bases between them. The CDR3 is 15 residues long. This CDR3 reads CASSLIPLNNQPQHF. CDR3 DNA: TGTGCCAGCAGCCTAATACCGTTGAACAATCAGCCCCAGCATTTT.

This clone was observed a few times. The J gene is TRBJ1-4, the V gene TRBV10-2, with TRBD1 as a possible D gene (6 bases). Germline CDR1 and CDR2: WSHSY and SAAADI. Deletions cut 3 bases from V and 3 bases from J, with 14 bases between. The CDR3 contains 16 residues. Here the CDR3 DNA reads TGCGCCAGCAGTGAAGTTTTACAGGGTCCTAATGAAAAACTGTTTTTT. Protein sequence: CASSEVLQGPNEKLFF.

In this sample, this clone turned up once. This chain joins TRBV6-1 and TRBJ1-4, with D hard to call. The V and J ends lost 0 bases and 8 bases respectively, with 19 bases between them. Looked up from germline, CDR1 is MNHNS and CDR2 is SASEGT. CDR3 size: 17 residues. The CDR3 here is CASSEAPRTRTEEKLFF. In DNA, the CDR3 is TGTGCCAGCAGTGAAGCACCCCGAACCCGAACGGAGGAAAAACTGTTTTTT.

A word on this clone: One base away lies a much larger clone, so this may be a sequencing read error. The J gene is TRBJ1-2, the V gene TRBV7-9; 8 bases are shared with TRBD1. This CDR3 is 13 amino acids long. CDR1 is SEHNR and CDR2 is FQNEAQ in the germline V gene (reference sequence). V dropped 4 bases and J dropped 3; count of bases not matched to a gene: 1. The CDR3 region is CASSSTGDYGYTF. CDR3 coding DNA: TGTGCCAGCAGCTCGACAGGGGACTATGGCTACACCTTC.

The chain is built from TRBV7-9 and TRBJ2-3; the match to TRBD2 covers 11 bases. The CDR3 extends over 17 amino acids. Germline CDR1 reads SEHNR; CDR2 reads FQNEAQ (reference sequence). CDR3 DNA: TGTGTCTCCCAGGGGCTAGCGGGGGGACCTAGCACAGATACGCAGTATTTT. Protein: CVSQGLAGGPSTDTQYF. The full variable domain, with the rest looked up from reference TRBV7-9 and TRBJ2-3, is DTGVSQNPRHKITKRGQNVTFRCDPISEHNRLYWYRQTLGQGPEFLTYFQNEAQLEKSRLLSDRFSAERPKGSFSTLEIQRTEQGDSAMYLCVSQGLAGGPSTDTQYFGPGTRLTVL.

CDR3 sequence (DNA): TGTGCCAGCAGAGGACTAGCGGGTATTAGCACAGATACGCAGTATTTT. Amino acids: CASRGLAGISTDTQYF. The chain is built from TRBV27 and TRBJ2-3; 11 nucleotides align to TRBD2. V trimming: 6 bases; J trimming: 0 bases; junction bases outside the gene matches: 5. CDR1 and CDR2 (germline): MNHEY, SMNVEV (reference sequence). This CDR3 comprises 16 residues.

The sample holds many counts of this clone. J is TRBJ1-6 and V is TRBV3-1 (or the pseudogene TRBV3-2); maybe TRBD1 (6 bases). Germline assignment: CDR1 LGHDT and CDR2 YNNKEL (reference sequence). V lost 3 bases, J lost 7 bases, and 19 bases lay in between. The CDR3 contains 17 residues. Written as DNA, the CDR3 is TGTGCCAGCAGCCAGAGTCAGAACAGGGCGTCGAATTCACCCCTCCACTTT. This codes for CASSQSQNRASNSPLHF.